This is a list of T cell receptor beta chains from one sample in a study of PD-L1 blockade in urothelial cancer. Sequenced by immunoSEQ multiplex PCR; TCRdb stores in-frame clones only, minus some. The sample includes 35,000 to 55,000 clones, around 80% seen only once; the top ten take around 2.9%. The sample consisted of PBMCs, taken around atezolizumab (anti-PD-L1) treatment. The receptor source for this set is a man between 65 and 85 years old with urothelial cancer. The CDR3 runs from the conserved cysteine through the conserved F or W. Each record gives: D gene, J gene, clone size, V gene, CDR3 DNA, CDR3 protein. A D gene is named only where the DNA matches it firmly. The listing skips clone size in some rows; elsewhere it reads once, few, many or a size class.

>-|TRBJ2-3|-|TRBV7-6
TGTGCCAGCAGCTTCCGAGGAGATACAGATACGCAGTATTTT
CASSFRGDTDTQYF
>TRBD1|TRBJ2-5|-|TRBV5-1
TGCGCCAGCAGCTTAGAGGGACAGGGGGCATGGGAGACCCAGTACTTC
CASSLEGQGAWETQYF
>-|TRBJ2-3|few|TRBV18
TGTGCCAGCTCACCCCGTAGCGGAATAAACACAGATACGCAGTATTTT
CASSPRSGINTDTQYF
>-|TRBJ2-7|-|TRBV9
TGTGCCAGCAGCGTACTACCAGGGCCAGGCGAGCAGTACTTC
CASSVLPGPGEQYF
>TRBD2|TRBJ2-1|once|TRBV27
TGTGCCAGCAGTTTCAGTGATCTAGCGGGAGCCGATGAGCAGTTCTTC
CASSFSDLAGADEQFF
>-|TRBJ2-7|-|TRBV5-5
TGTGCCAGCACCCCCCAGTGGGGCGTCGCCTACGAGCAGTACTTC
CASTPQWGVAYEQYF
>-|TRBJ2-1|-|TRBV4-1
TGCGCCAGCAGCCAAGCGGGACCCCAAAGGGAGGATGAGCAGTTCTTC
CASSQAGPQREDEQFF
>TRBD2|TRBJ2-5|-|TRBV2
TGTGCCAGCATAGGGCAGGGTAGCGGGAGGGGCTCTCGAGAGACCCAGTACTTC
CASIGQGSGRGSRETQYF
>-|TRBJ1-1|few|TRBV5-1
TGCGCCAGCAGCCCCCAAGGGGAAAGTCAAAACACTGAAGCTTTCTTT
CASSPQGESQNTEAFF
>-|TRBJ2-2|-|TRBV5-4
TGTGCCAGCAGAGAGGGGAACACCGGGGAGCTGTTTTTT
CASREGNTGELFF
>-|TRBJ2-5|-|TRBV5-4
TGTGCCAGCAGCTACGGACAGAAAGAGACCCAGTACTTC
CASSYGQKETQYF
>-|TRBJ1-1|-|TRBV5-4
TGTGCCAGCAGCTTCAGGAGGGCCCCTGAAGCTTTCTTT
CASSFRRAPEAFF
>TRBD2|TRBJ2-1|-|TRBV19
TGTGCCAGTACCGTAGCGGGAGGGCTCTACAATGAGCAGTTCTTC
CASTVAGGLYNEQFF
>-|TRBJ1-6|-|TRBV30
TGTGCCTGGAGTGCAGGGGAACAGCCATCACCCCTCCACTTT
CAWSAGEQPSPLHF
>-|TRBJ2-1|-|TRBV5-4
TGTGCCAGCAGCTTGGATGCAGGGGCGCCCTACAATGAGCAGTTCTTC
CASSLDAGAPYNEQFF
>-|TRBJ1-6|-|TRBV6-5
TGTGCCAGCAGTTTCGAGCGCCGTGCGCCCCTCCACTTT
CASSFERRAPLHF
>-|TRBJ1-6|-|TRBV6-1
TGTGCCAGCAGTGAAGCAATCCCCAGGGTCGGATCACCCCTCCACTTT
CASSEAIPRVGSPLHF
>-|TRBJ2-7|-|TRBV7-9
TGTGCCAGCAGTCCCGGTTTGCACGAGCAGTACTTC
CASSPGLHEQYF
>TRBD1|TRBJ1-5|-|TRBV7-2
TGTGCCAGCAGGTATAGGACAGGGGTGAGCGATCAGCCCCAGCATTTT
CASRYRTGVSDQPQHF
>TRBD1|TRBJ1-1|-|TRBV2
TGTGCCAGCAGTGCACAGGGGTCGGAAGCTTTCTTT
CASSAQGSEAFF